What follows are 15 T cell receptor beta chains derived from one specimen sequenced in a study of PD-L1 blockade in urothelial cancer. Libraries were prepared by immunoSEQ multiplex PCR; TCRdb keeps only in-frame clonotypes and omits some of them. There are more than 90,000 clones in the sample; over 75% occur only once, and about 2% lies in the top ten. Sample time point: pretreatment peripheral blood. Source: PBMCs, taken around atezolizumab (anti-PD-L1) treatment. The source is a man in his sixties with urothelial cancer.

V gene TRBV4-1 combines with J gene TRBJ2-3; no firm D call. The V gene lost 6 bases and the J gene lost 5 bases, with 18 bases spanning the gap. Looked up from germline, CDR1 is MGHRA and CDR2 is YSYEKL. The CDR3 is made up of 15 amino acids. The CDR3 coding sequence is TGCGCCAGCAGTGAAGGAGTAATAATAGGAGATACGCAGTATTTT. Its protein product is CASSEGVIIGDTQYF.

This chain connects TRBV5-4 to TRBJ1-4; D remains unclear. Germline lookup yields CDR1 SGHNT and CDR2 YYREEE (reference sequence). The CDR3 has 15 residues. V lost 4 bases and J lost 7, with 17 bases in between. The CDR3 nucleotides read TGTGCCAGCAGCCCCGGTTCAGGTTCTGCTGAAAAACTGTTTTTT. Protein: CASSPGSGSAEKLFF.

J is TRBJ1-2 and V is TRBV6-6, with a weak D call TRBD1 (6 bases). Germline CDR1 reads MNHNY; CDR2 reads SVGAGI (reference sequence). The V and J ends lost 4 bases and 4 bases respectively, with 13 bases between them. This CDR3 has 14 amino acids. CDR3 nucleotides: TGTGCCAGCAGTTGGGGAGGGACACCCTATGGCTACACCTTC. It codes for CASSWGGTPYGYTF.

The chain links TRBV2 to TRBJ1-2, with D maybe TRBD1 (6 bases). Germline CDR1 is SNHLY and CDR2 is FYNNEI. Trimming shortened V by 6 bases and J by 8 bases, and 16 bases separated the two germline ends. The CDR3 is 13 amino acids. CDR3 region: CASSHREGEGYTF. The CDR3 nucleotides read TGTGCCAGCAGCCACAGGGAAGGGGAGGGCTACACCTTC.

The chain has TRBV14 and TRBJ2-3; 11 nucleotides line up with TRBD1. This CDR3 is 15 amino acids long. The germline V gene encodes CDR1 SGHDN and CDR2 FVKESK. The V gene end was trimmed by 4 bases and the J gene end by 3 bases; junction bases not matched to a gene: 3. CDR3 DNA sequence: TGTGCCAGCAGCCTCAGGGACAGGGGGACAGATACGCAGTATTTT. Its translation: CASSLRDRGTDTQYF.

The gene calls are TRBV5-1 and TRBJ2-5; no firm D call. This CDR3 is 12 amino acids long. Trimming took off 4 bases at V and 5 bases at J, with 9 bases between the two ends. The germline V gene has CDR1 SGHRS and CDR2 YFSETQ. The CDR3 region is CASSGLRETQYF. The CDR3 DNA sequence: TGCGCCAGCAGCGGCTTGAGGGAGACCCAGTACTTC. The full variable domain, its missing parts supplied by reference TRBV5-1 and TRBJ2-5, is KAGVTQTPRYLIKTRGQQVTLSCSPISGHRSVSWYQQTPGQGLQFLFEYFSETQRNKGNFPGRFSGRQFSNSRSEMNVSTLELGDSALYLCASSGLRETQYFGPGTRLLVL.

V and J are TRBV11-3 and TRBJ2-1; 7 nucleotides line up with TRBD2. In germline, CDR1 is SGHNT, CDR2 YENEEA. J lost 7 bases, V lost 2 bases, and 5 bases had no gene match. There are 14 residues in the CDR3. The CDR3 nucleotides are TGTGCCAGCAGCTTAAGGGGCGGGAGTAATGAGCAGTTCTTC. This encodes CASSLRGGSNEQFF. The full variable domain, its missing parts supplied by reference TRBV11-3 and TRBJ2-1, is EAGVVQSPRYKIIEKKQPVAFWCNPISGHNTLYWYLQNLGQGPELLIRYENEEAVDDSQLPKDRFSAERLKGVDSTLKIQPAELGDSAVYLCASSLRGGSNEQFFGPGTRLTVL.

The chain combines TRBV7-3 with TRBJ2-1; TRBD2 matches 11 bases. Germline V CDR1 and CDR2: SGHTA, FQGTGA. V was clipped by 2 bases and J by 10 bases; unmatched bases: 7. This CDR3 comprises 15 residues. In DNA form, the CDR3 reads TGTGCCAGCAGCTTATCGACTAGCGGGAATCTGGAGCAGTTCTTC. Translation: CASSLSTSGNLEQFF.

This chain uses TRBV28 with TRBJ1-1; weak D call: TRBD1 (5 bases). Trimming removed 6 bases at V and 1 base at J, with 12 bases between. The CDR3 is made up of 14 amino acids. Germline V gene sequence: CDR1 MDHEN, CDR2 SYDVKM. CDR3 DNA: TGTGCCAGCAGACTTACCGGACAGAACACTGAAGCTTTCTTT. It yields the protein CASRLTGQNTEAFF.

This sequence joins TRBV6-5 and TRBJ2-7; TRBD2 is a possible D gene (6 bases). Germline V gives CDR1 MNHEY, CDR2 SVGAGI. The V end was cut by 2 bases, the J end by 7 bases, with 18 bases between. This CDR3 is 15 amino acids long. CDR3 in DNA: TGTGCCAGCAGTTACGAGGGCAGCGGGTATTTGGAGCAGTACTTC. Translation: CASSYEGSGYLEQYF.

The chain uses TRBV2 and TRBJ2-4; D is unresolved. This CDR3 is 13 amino acids long. V shed 4 bases and J shed 0 bases, with 4 bases lying between them. Germline V gene sequence: CDR1 SNHLY, CDR2 FYNNEI. In DNA, the CDR3 is TGTGCCAGCAGTGCAGAAGCCAAAAACATTCAGTACTTC. It encodes CASSAEAKNIQYF.

The chain couples TRBV7-2 to TRBJ1-3, with unresolved D. The CDR3 sequence is 16 residues long. In germline, CDR1 is SGHTA, CDR2 FQGNSA. V dropped 3 bases and J dropped 2 bases, with 14 bases sitting between them. The CDR3 reads CASSFLGVSPGNTIYF. CDR3 in DNA: TGTGCCAGCAGCTTCCTCGGAGTGTCGCCTGGAAACACCATATATTTT. The variable domain in full, with the rest retrieved from reference TRBV7-2 and TRBJ1-3, is GAGVSQSPSNKVTEKGKDVELRCDPISGHTALYWYRQSLGQGLEFLIYFQGNSAPDKSGLPSDRFSAERTGGSVSTLTIQRTQQEDSAVYLCASSFLGVSPGNTIYFGEGSWLTVV.

V gene TRBV5-6 combines with J gene TRBJ1-5; a weak D match, TRBD1 (6 bases). Germline V gives CDR1 SGHDT, CDR2 YYEEEE. The CDR3 extends over 15 amino acids. Trimming took off 5 bases at V and 1 base at J, with 13 bases between the two ends. CDR3 region: CASSLTGTSNQPQHF. The CDR3 nucleotides are TGTGCCAGCAGTCTGACCGGGACAAGCAATCAGCCCCAGCATTTT.

The V call is TRBV9, the J call TRBJ2-2; D ambiguous. The length of the CDR3 is 14 residues. Germline V gene data show CDR1 as SGDLS and CDR2 as YYNGEE. Trimming shortened V by 0 bases and J by 7 bases, and 10 bases separated the two germline ends. The CDR3, as DNA: TGTGCCAGCAGCGTAGACTCGTCCATCGGGGAGCTGTTTTTT. Translation: CASSVDSSIGELFF.

J is TRBJ1-5 and V is TRBV13; possibly TRBD1 for D (6 bases). This CDR3 has 16 amino acids. V gave up 3 bases and J gave up 6 bases, with 18 bases separating them. CDR1 PRHDT and CDR2 FYEKMQ come from the germline V gene (reference sequence). The CDR3: CASSFSGGALGQPQHF. CDR3 DNA sequence: TGTGCCAGCAGCTTTTCGGGGGGGGCTTTAGGTCAGCCCCAGCATTTT.